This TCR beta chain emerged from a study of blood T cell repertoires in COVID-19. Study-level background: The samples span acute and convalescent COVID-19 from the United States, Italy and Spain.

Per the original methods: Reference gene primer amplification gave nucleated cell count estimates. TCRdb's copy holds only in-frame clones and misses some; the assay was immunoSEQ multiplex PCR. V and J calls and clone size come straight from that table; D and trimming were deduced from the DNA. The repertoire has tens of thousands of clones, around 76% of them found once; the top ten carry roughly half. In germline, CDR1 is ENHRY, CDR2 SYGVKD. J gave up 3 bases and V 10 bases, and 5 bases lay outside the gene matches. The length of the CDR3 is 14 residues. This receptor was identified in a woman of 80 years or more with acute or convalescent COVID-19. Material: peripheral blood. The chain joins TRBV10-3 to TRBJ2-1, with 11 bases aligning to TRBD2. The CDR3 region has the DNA TGTGCCACAGCCGGGACTAGCGGCTACAATGAGCAGTTCTTC. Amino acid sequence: CATAGTSGYNEQFF.